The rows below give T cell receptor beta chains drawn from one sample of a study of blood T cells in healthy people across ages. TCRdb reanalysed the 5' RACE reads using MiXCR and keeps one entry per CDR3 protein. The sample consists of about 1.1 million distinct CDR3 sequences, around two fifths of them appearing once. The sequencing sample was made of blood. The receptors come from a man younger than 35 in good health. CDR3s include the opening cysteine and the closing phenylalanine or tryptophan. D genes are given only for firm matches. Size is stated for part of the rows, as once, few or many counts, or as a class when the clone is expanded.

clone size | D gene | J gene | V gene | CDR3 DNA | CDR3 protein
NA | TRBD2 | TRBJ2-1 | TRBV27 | TGTGCCAGCAACCCGGCGGGAGCGGCTTACAATGAGCAGTTCTTC | CASNPAGAAYNEQFF
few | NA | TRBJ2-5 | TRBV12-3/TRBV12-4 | TGTGCCAGCAGGGCAGGGCGGGAGACCCAGTACTTC | CASRAGRETQYF
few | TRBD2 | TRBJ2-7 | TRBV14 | TGTGCCAGCAGACACGAAAATAGCGGGCAGAGCTCCTACGAGCAGTACTTC | CASRHENSGQSSYEQYF
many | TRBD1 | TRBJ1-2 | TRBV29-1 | TGCAGCGTTAAAATGGACAGGGCAGCTAACTATGGCTACACCTTC | CSVKMDRAANYGYTF
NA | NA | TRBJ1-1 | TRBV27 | TGTGCCAGCACCGGCTTGGGAGGGGGAGCTTTCTTT | CASTGLGGGAFF
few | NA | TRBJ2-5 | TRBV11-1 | TGTGCCAGCAGCTTGAATAGTCCAGGGACGTACCAAGAGACCCAGTACTTC | CASSLNSPGTYQETQYF
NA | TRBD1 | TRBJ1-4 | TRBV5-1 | TGCGCCAGCAGAGCGGACAGGGACGAAAAACTGTTTTTT | CASRADRDEKLFF
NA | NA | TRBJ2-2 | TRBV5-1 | TGCGCCAGCAGCTGGCCCGTGGAGGACCGAAATTCGAACACCGGGGAGCTGTTTTTT | CASSWPVEDRNSNTGELFF
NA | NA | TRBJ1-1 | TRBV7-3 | TGTTCCAGCAGCTTACGTCGGGGGGGCACTGAAGCTTTCTTT | CSSSLRRGGTEAFF
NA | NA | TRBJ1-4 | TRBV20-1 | TGCAGTGCTAAGGTCGTTGAGGGTGAAAAACTGTTTTTT | CSAKVVEGEKLFF
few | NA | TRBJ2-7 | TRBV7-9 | TGTGCCAGCAGCTTAGATGGGAACGGCGAGCAGTACTTC | CASSLDGNGEQYF
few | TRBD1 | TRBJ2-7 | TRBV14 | TGTGCCAGCAGCCACCGGGACAGCCGAACCTACGAGCAGTACTTC | CASSHRDSRTYEQYF
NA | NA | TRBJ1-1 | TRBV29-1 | TGCAGCGTTGATAAGGTGTCGAGGAAAGCTTTCTTT | CSVDKVSRKAFF
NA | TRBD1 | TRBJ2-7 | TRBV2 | TGTGCCAGCTCCGGGACAGCCATGGGCGAGCAGTACTTC | CASSGTAMGEQYF
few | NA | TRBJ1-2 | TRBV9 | TGTGCCAGCAGCGAGACGGACGCGGCGTATGGCTACACCTTC | CASSETDAAYGYTF
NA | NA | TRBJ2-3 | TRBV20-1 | TGCAGTGCTAGAACCGCTTCCCGAGGCGGGACAGATACGCAGTATTTT | CSARTASRGGTDTQYF
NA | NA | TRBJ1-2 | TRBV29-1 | TGCAGCGTTGTAAGGGATAGGGAGAGTTACTATGGCTACACCTTC | CSVVRDRESYYGYTF
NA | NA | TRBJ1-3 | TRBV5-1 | TGCGCCAGCAGCATTGGACAGAACCCTGGGTATCGAAACACCATATATTTT | CASSIGQNPGYRNTIYF
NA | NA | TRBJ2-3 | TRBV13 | TGTGCCACCAGGTTCGCCGTAAACACAGATACGCAGTATTTT | CATRFAVNTDTQYF
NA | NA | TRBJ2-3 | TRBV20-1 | TGCAGTTCTCCCCAGGACGGTCCAACAGATACGCAGTATTTT | CSSPQDGPTDTQYF
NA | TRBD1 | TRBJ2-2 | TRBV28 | TGTGCCGCCTTTAGGCAGGGGGTTAACACCGGGGAGCTGTTTTTT | CAAFRQGVNTGELFF
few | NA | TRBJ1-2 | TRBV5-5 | TGTGCCAGCAGCTTGGATGAAAACTATGGCTACACCTTC | CASSLDENYGYTF
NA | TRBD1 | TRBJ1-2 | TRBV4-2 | TGTGCCAGCAGCCGACACAGGGGGCCCAACTATGGCTACACCTTC | CASSRHRGPNYGYTF
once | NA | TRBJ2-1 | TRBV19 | TGTGCCAGTAGTATCCGTGACAGCTACGAGCAGTTCTTC | CASSIRDSYEQFF
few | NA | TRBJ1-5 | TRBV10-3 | TGTGCCATCGCAGGGGATCAGCCCCAGCATTTT | CAIAGDQPQHF
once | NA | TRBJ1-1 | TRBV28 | TGTGCCAGCACCCCTGGGGCAACAAACACTGAAGCTTTCTTT | CASTPGATNTEAFF
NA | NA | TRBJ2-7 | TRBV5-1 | TGCGCCAGCAGCCTGGGACCAAGCTCCTACAATGAGCAGTACTTC | CASSLGPSSYNEQYF
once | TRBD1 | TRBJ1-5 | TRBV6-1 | TGTGCCAGCAGTCCCAGCCAGGGGGTTGGACAGCCCCAGCATTTT | CASSPSQGVGQPQHF
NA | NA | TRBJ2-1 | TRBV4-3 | TGCGCCAGCAGCCAGTCGGGTTTTAGCTCCTACAATGAGCAGTTCTTC | CASSQSGFSSYNEQFF
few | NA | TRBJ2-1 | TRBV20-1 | TGCAGTGCTAGTTCAGCGGTGGACAATGAGCAGTTCTTC | CSASSAVDNEQFF
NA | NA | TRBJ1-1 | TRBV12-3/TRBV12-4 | TGTGCCAGCAGTTTAGCGCTGGGGACGCCCACTGAAGCTTTCTTT | CASSLALGTPTEAFF
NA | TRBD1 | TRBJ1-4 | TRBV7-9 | TGTGCCAGCAGCTTAAGGACAGGGGGCCATGAAAAACTGTTTTTT | CASSLRTGGHEKLFF
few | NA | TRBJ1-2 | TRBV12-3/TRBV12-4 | TGTGCCAGCAGTTTAGGGGAGTACGGGTTGGCTAACTATGGCTACACCTTC | CASSLGEYGLANYGYTF
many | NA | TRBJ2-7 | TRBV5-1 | TGCGCCAGCAGCTTGTATGCAGGGGACTACGAGCAGTACTTC | CASSLYAGDYEQYF
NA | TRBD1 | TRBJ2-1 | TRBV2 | TGTGCCAGCAGTGAATGGCGGCAGGGGGTAGAGGGCTCCTACAATGAGCAGTTCTTC | CASSEWRQGVEGSYNEQFF
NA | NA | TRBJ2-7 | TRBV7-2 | TGTGCCAGCAGCTTAGCTAGGAATGAGCAGTACTTC | CASSLARNEQYF
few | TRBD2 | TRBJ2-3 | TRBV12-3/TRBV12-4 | TGTGCCAGCAGTTTATTAAGGACTAGCGGGCAAATGGATACGCAGTATTTT | CASSLLRTSGQMDTQYF
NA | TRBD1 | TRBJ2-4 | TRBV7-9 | TGTGCCAGCTCCGACGGGGACAGCAAAAACATTCAGTACTTC | CASSDGDSKNIQYF
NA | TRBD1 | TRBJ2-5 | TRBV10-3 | TGTGCCATCAGTGCCCCGGGACAGGGGAATCGGGAGACCCAGTACTTC | CAISAPGQGNRETQYF
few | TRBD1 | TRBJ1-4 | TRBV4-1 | TGCGCCAGCAGCCTTGGACAGGGGCCGGCTAATGAAAAACTGTTTTTT | CASSLGQGPANEKLFF
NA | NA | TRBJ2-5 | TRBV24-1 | TGTGCCACCAGTGATTACCAAGAAAGGGAGACCCAGTACTTC | CATSDYQERETQYF
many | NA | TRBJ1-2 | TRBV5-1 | TGCGCCAGCAGCTTGACAAACAGAGGGGGACCTGGCTACACCTTC | CASSLTNRGGPGYTF
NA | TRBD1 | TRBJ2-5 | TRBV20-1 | TGCAGTGCTAGTAGGGACAGGGACAATGAGCAGTACTTC | CSASRDRDNEQYF
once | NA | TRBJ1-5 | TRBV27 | TGTGCCAGCAGTCCCTACGCTAGCAATCAGCCCCAGCATTTT | CASSPYASNQPQHF
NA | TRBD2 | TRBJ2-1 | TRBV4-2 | TGTGCCAGCAGCCCACATAGCGGGAACAATGAGCAGTTCTTC | CASSPHSGNNEQFF
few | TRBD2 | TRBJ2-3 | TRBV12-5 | TGTGCTAGTGGAGAACTAGCGGGGGCCAACCTCACAGATACGCAGTATTTT | CASGELAGANLTDTQYF
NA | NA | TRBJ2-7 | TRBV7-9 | TGTGCCAGCAGCCACTCGAATACCCAAGGTTACGAGCAGTACTTC | CASSHSNTQGYEQYF
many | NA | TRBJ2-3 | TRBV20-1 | TGCAGTGCCACCCCTCTGGTTAGCACAGATACGCAGTATTTT | CSATPLVSTDTQYF
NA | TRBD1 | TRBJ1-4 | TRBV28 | TGTGCCAGCAGTTCTATCACAGGGGATGAAAAACTGTTTTTT | CASSSITGDEKLFF
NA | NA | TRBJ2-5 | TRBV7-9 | TGTGCCAGCAGCTTAAAATACTCCCACAGGGAGGGGGAGACCCAGTACTTC | CASSLKYSHREGETQYF